This record covers a single T cell receptor beta chain. In the source study's methods: Estimation of nucleated cell counts was performed using reference gene primer amplification. Only in-frame clones appear in the TCRdb table, and some are missing; sequencing was by immunoSEQ multiplex PCR. That table gives V, J and clone size, and the DNA gave D and trimming. The table records around 73,000 clones, roughly three quarters of them present only once. The data stem from a study of blood T cell repertoires in COVID-19. Overall study: The origin of the acute and convalescent COVID-19 samples was the United States, Italy and Spain. T cells, B-cell-depleted T cells, or PBMCs supplied cDNA or gDNA.

This receptor was taken from a man between 65 and 79 years old with COVID-19, enrolled during active disease. The sequenced sample consisted of peripheral blood.

The CDR3 region has the DNA TGTGCCAGCAGCAAAGAAGGGTACAGGGGGAACACCGGGGAGCTGTTTTTT. This translates into CASSKEGYRGNTGELFF. This chain connects TRBV21-1 to TRBJ2-2; the D call of TRBD1 is as the table states it, not checked on the DNA. TRBV21-1 is a known pseudogene. This CDR3 is built from 17 residues.